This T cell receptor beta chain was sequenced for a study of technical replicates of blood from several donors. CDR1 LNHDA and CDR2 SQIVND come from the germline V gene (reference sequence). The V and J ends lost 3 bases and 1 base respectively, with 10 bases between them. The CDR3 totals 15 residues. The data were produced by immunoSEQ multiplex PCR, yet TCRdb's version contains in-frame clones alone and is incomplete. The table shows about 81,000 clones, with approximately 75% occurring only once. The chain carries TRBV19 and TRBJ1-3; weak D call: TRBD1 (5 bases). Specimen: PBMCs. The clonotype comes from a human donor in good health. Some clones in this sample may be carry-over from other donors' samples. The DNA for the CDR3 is TGTGCCAGTAGTATCCGGGGGGTATCTGGAAACACCATATATTTT. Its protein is CASSIRGVSGNTIYF.